The present T cell receptor (beta chain) was sequenced within a study of blood T cell repertoires in COVID-19. This clone was counted once. The data were produced by immunoSEQ multiplex PCR, yet TCRdb's version contains in-frame clones alone and is incomplete. The table records 85,000 to 130,000 clones, roughly 82% of them present only once. Germline-derived CDR1 and CDR2 are SGHNT and YENEEA. V gave up 5 bases and J gave up 5 bases; unmatched junction bases: 8. The CDR3 has 15 amino acids. This TCR was recovered from a man in his 60s with acute or convalescent COVID-19. The sample consisted of peripheral blood. The chain is built from TRBV11-3 and TRBJ2-2, with 7 bases lining up with TRBD1. The CDR3 DNA is TGTGCCAGCAGCATGAGGGGGCTTTTGACCGGGGAGCTGTTTTTT. As protein: CASSMRGLLTGELFF.